These 22 T cell receptor beta chains were all obtained from the same sample, sequenced in a study of cytomegalovirus exposure and HLA in healthy donors. It was with 60 Vbeta and 13 Jbeta primers that the PCR ran. The method was immunoSEQ multiplex PCR; TCRdb's version includes in-frame clones alone and lacks a portion of them. The sample includes about 220,000 clones, about 77% of them seen just once. Sequenced material: PBMCs. The receptors stem from a woman aged 30 to 39 in good health and CMV-seronegative.

The chain has TRBV6-5 and TRBJ1-1; D ambiguous. Trimming removed 8 bases from V and 0 bases from J, with 7 bases in between. CDR3 length: 12 amino acids. The germline CDR1 and CDR2 sequences are MNHEY and SVGAGI. CDR3 loop: CASHTLNTEAFF. CDR3 bases: TGTGCCAGCCATACTTTGAACACTGAAGCTTTCTTT.

CDR3 region: CSVGQGPTYEQYF. CDR3 nucleotides: TGCAGCGTTGGACAGGGGCCGACCTACGAGCAGTACTTC. This sequence joins TRBV29-1 and TRBJ2-7; 8 positions agree with TRBD1. Germline V gene lookup returns CDR1 SQVTM and CDR2 ANQGSEA. The CDR3 runs 13 residues. V shed 4 bases and J 2 bases; nucleotides not matched to a gene: 4.

Turning to this clone: In the same sample, other DNA sequences code for this CDR3. V and J are TRBV27 and TRBJ2-1, with TRBD2 as a possible D gene (5 bases). There are 14 residues in the CDR3. V lost 3 bases to trimming and J lost 0 bases, with 6 bases between them. Germline CDR1 MNHEY, CDR2 SMNVEV (reference sequence). CDR3 sequence (DNA): TGTGCCAGCAGTTTTGGGAGCTCCTACAATGAGCAGTTCTTC. This translates into CASSFGSSYNEQFF.

The J gene is TRBJ2-3, the V gene TRBV28, with 12 nucleotides matching TRBD2. The CDR3 is 16 amino acids. With 7 bases clipped from V and 8 bases from J, the junction kept 13 bases outside the gene matches. CDR1 is MDHEN and CDR2 is SYDVKM in the germline V gene. The CDR3 protein is CASTPPSGGASATQYF. The CDR3 DNA is TGTGCCAGCACCCCTCCTAGCGGGGGGGCCAGTGCTACGCAGTATTTT.

The CDR3 DNA follows: TGCGCCAGCAGCTGGGTACCGGGGATGAACACTGAAGCTTTCTTT. Protein sequence: CASSWVPGMNTEAFF. V usage is TRBV5-1 and J usage is TRBJ1-1; D unclear. The length of the CDR3 is 15 residues. The germline gives CDR1 SGHRS, CDR2 YFSETQ. V was cut by 3 bases and J by 0 bases, with 12 bases left in between.

V is TRBV6-5 and J is TRBJ2-1, with D possibly matching TRBD2 (5 bases). Between the trimmed V and J ends, which lost 5 bases and 3 bases, there was a span of 14 bases. Germline-derived CDR1 and CDR2 are MNHEY and SVGAGI. CDR3 size: 15 residues. The CDR3 DNA follows: TGTGCCAGCAGTCTGCAGGAGGTTAGCTACAATGAGCAGTTCTTC. It encodes CASSLQEVSYNEQFF.

This clone was seen a few times. V gene TRBV29-1 combines with J gene TRBJ1-4; tentatively, D is TRBD1 (6 bases). The CDR3 spans 13 residues. Germline V gives CDR1 SQVTM, CDR2 ANQGSEA. With 7 bases removed from V and 0 bases from J, the gap between germline ends came to 9 bases. The CDR3 nucleotides read TGCAGCGCGACAGGAACAACTAATGAAAAACTGTTTTTT. As protein: CSATGTTNEKLFF.

The CDR3 sequence is CASSQGGGSGYEQYF. In DNA form, the CDR3 reads TGTGCCAGCAGCCAAGGTGGTGGGAGTGGCTACGAGCAGTACTTC. V and J are TRBV14 and TRBJ2-7; D may be TRBD2 (5 bases). Per germline, CDR1 SGHDN and CDR2 FVKESK. This CDR3 is 15 amino acids long. Trimming removed 1 base at V and 3 bases at J, with 13 bases between.

The rearrangement links TRBV25-1 to TRBJ1-3; tentative D call: TRBD1 (5 bases). The CDR3 extends over 15 amino acids. The germline CDR1 and CDR2 sequences are MGHDK and SYGVNS. Between the trimmed V and J ends, which lost 3 bases and 0 bases, there was a span of 9 bases. As DNA, the CDR3 is TGTGCCAGCAGTGATCCCGGGGGCTCTGGAAACACCATATATTTT. This translates into CASSDPGGSGNTIYF.

This clone was seen a few times. Written as DNA, the CDR3 is TGTGCCAGCAGTTCGGGACAGGCTTTATTCTATGGCTACACCTTC. Translating gives CASSSGQALFYGYTF. The chain uses TRBV6-5 and TRBJ1-2; 8 bases are shared with TRBD1. The CDR3 spans 15 residues. Germline values: CDR1 MNHEY, CDR2 SVGAGI. The ends lost 4 bases at V and 4 bases at J; junction bases unmatched: 8.

The V call is TRBV6-1, the J call TRBJ1-4, with a tentative D call TRBD1 (6 bases). The germline V and J ends were trimmed by 7 bases and 6 bases, with 12 bases remaining between them. The CDR3 length is 13 residues. CDR1 is MNHNS and CDR2 is SASEGT in the germline V gene. CDR3 sequence: CASKRGADEKLFF. The CDR3 DNA is TGTGCCAGCAAGCGGGGGGCAGATGAAAAACTGTTTTTT.

The genes are TRBV6-5 and TRBJ2-5, with 10 bases fitting TRBD2. Matching the DNA end better, TRBJ2-7 makes the J call doubtful. Germline loops: CDR1 MNHEY, CDR2 SVGAGI. The CDR3 extends over 15 amino acids. CDR3 nucleotides: TGTGCCAGCAGTGGCCCGAGCGGGAGGGTTTACGAGCAGTACTTC. Its translation is CASSGPSGRVYEQYF.

This clone was found a few times. This sequence joins TRBV16 and TRBJ2-2; TRBD1 might be the D (6 bases). Germline V gene sequence: CDR1 KGHSY, CDR2 FQNENV. Deletions cut 7 bases from V and 2 bases from J, with 14 bases between. The CDR3 consists of 15 residues. Written as DNA, the CDR3 is TGTGCCAGCAAAGGGGACACAACAAACACCGGGGAGCTGTTTTTT. It encodes CASKGDTTNTGELFF.

In regard to this clone: In the same sample, other DNA sequences code for this CDR3. The chain carries TRBV5-5 and TRBJ2-1, with 11 bases aligning to TRBD2. Germline loops: CDR1 SGHKS, CDR2 YYEKEE (reference sequence). This CDR3 contains 15 residues. The J segment lost 6 bases and the V segment lost 0 bases, leaving 2 bases of the junction unmatched. CDR3 region: CASSLGLAGGNEQFF. As DNA, the CDR3 is TGTGCCAGCAGCTTGGGGCTAGCGGGAGGCAATGAGCAGTTCTTC.

Concerning this clone: Germline and junction disagree at one end, which may indicate a read error. This chain links TRBV7-9 with TRBJ2-1, with D unresolved. CDR3 length equals 16 residues. Germline V gene sequence: CDR1 SEHNR, CDR2 FQNEAQ (reference sequence). The CDR3 sequence is CSSSPSHPSSYNEQFF. The CDR3, as DNA: TGTTCCAGCAGTCCCTCACACCCTAGCTCCTACAATGAGCAGTTCTTC.

Remarks on this clone: The sample carries other DNA sequences with the same CDR3. The CDR3 DNA reads as TGTGCCAGCAGTTACGGAGGAATGAACACTGAAGCTTTCTTT. It is translated as CASSYGGMNTEAFF. The chain joins TRBV6-5 to TRBJ1-1; D not certain. The germline CDR1 and CDR2 sequences are MNHEY and SVGAGI. Trimming left V 2 bases short and J 0 bases short, with 7 bases between. The CDR3 spans 14 residues.

This clone appeared a few times. The chain links TRBV11-2 to TRBJ2-7; possible D gene TRBD2, 6 bases. There are 15 residues in the CDR3. The germline CDR1 and CDR2 sequences are SGHAT and FQNNGV. V dropped 3 bases and J dropped 4 bases, with 16 bases sitting between them. CDR3 in amino acids: CASSLGLNLRYEQYF. CDR3 bases: TGTGCCAGCAGCTTGGGACTTAATTTGCGTTACGAGCAGTACTTC.

This chain links TRBV7-6 with TRBJ2-5; 9 bases are shared with TRBD1. The J call may not be correct, given that the DNA end is closer to TRBJ2-7. CDR3 size: 16 residues. Germline V gives CDR1 SGHVS, CDR2 FNYEAQ. The CDR3 reads CASKAETGTGNYEQYF. As DNA, the CDR3 is TGTGCCAGCAAAGCAGAAACCGGGACAGGGAACTACGAGCAGTACTTC.

The J gene is TRBJ1-1, the V gene TRBV2; TRBD1 might be the D (6 bases). Germline values: CDR1 SNHLY, CDR2 FYNNEI. Trimming cost V 7 bases and J 8 bases, with 11 bases left between them. The CDR3 length is 11 residues. The CDR3 DNA is TGTGCCAGCAACTTACAGGGCGAAGCTTTCTTT. Translated, it gives CASNLQGEAFF. The full variable domain, completed using reference TRBV2 and TRBJ1-1, is EPEVTQTPSHQVTQMGQEVILRCVPISNHLYFYWYRQILGQKVEFLVSFYNNEISEKSEIFDDQFSVERPDGSNFTLKIRSTKLEDSAMYFCASNLQGEAFFGQGTRLTVV.

The chain is built from TRBV5-6 and TRBJ2-7; D is possibly TRBD2 (5 bases). Germline V CDR1 and CDR2: SGHDT, YYEEEE. The CDR3 totals 16 residues. Trimming took off 4 bases at V and 4 bases at J, with 21 bases between the two ends. Here the CDR3 DNA reads TGTGCCAGCAGCCCCCCTCCCGGGAAATCCAAATACGAGCAGTACTTC. This encodes CASSPPPGKSKYEQYF.

The rearrangement uses TRBV11-3 and TRBJ2-7, with 13 bases aligning to TRBD2. The length of the CDR3 is 17 residues. CDR1 and CDR2 from the germline V gene are SGHNT and YENEEA. V lost 5 bases to trimming and J lost 2 bases; unmatched junction nucleotides: 9. CDR3 sequence: CASSPLAGGPYPYEQYF. The CDR3 coding sequence is TGTGCCAGCAGCCCACTAGCGGGGGGGCCCTACCCCTACGAGCAGTACTTC.

There are a few counts of this clone. This chain connects TRBV9 to TRBJ1-4, with D perhaps TRBD1 (5 bases). V lost 1 base, J lost 7 bases, and 11 bases lay in between. The CDR3 has 14 amino acids. Germline loops: CDR1 SGDLS, CDR2 YYNGEE. The CDR3 reads CASSVNTGAEKLFF. DNA for the CDR3: TGTGCCAGCAGCGTAAACACAGGAGCTGAAAAACTGTTTTTT.